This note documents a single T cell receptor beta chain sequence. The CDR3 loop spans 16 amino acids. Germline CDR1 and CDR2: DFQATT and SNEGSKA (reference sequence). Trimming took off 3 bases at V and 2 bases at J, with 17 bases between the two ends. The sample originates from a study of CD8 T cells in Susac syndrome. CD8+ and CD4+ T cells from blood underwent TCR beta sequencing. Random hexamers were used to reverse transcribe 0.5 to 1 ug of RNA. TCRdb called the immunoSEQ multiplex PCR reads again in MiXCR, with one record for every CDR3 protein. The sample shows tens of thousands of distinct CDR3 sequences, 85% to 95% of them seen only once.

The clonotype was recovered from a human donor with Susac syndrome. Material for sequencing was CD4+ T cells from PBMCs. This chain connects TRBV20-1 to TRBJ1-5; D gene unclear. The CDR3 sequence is CSARRVGTVGNQPQHF. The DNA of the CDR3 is TGCAGTGCTAGGCGAGTCGGAACCGTGGGCAATCAGCCCCAGCATTTT.